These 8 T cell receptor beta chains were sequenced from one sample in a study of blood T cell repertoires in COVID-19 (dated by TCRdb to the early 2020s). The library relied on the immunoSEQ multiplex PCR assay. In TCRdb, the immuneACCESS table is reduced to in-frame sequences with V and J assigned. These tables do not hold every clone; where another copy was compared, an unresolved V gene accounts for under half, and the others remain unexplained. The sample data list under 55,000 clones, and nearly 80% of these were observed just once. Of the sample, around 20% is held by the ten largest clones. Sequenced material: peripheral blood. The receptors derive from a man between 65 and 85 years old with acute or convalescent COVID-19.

Here the CDR3 reads CASSVGGTAYEQYF. The CDR3 nucleotides read TGTGCCAGCAGCGTAGGAGGGACAGCCTACGAGCAGTACTTC. The chain has TRBV9 and TRBJ2-7, with TRBD1 identical over 7 bases. The CDR3 consists of 14 residues. The germline V gene encodes CDR1 SGDLS and CDR2 YYNGEE. With 0 bases clipped from V and 2 bases from J, the junction kept 2 bases outside the gene matches.

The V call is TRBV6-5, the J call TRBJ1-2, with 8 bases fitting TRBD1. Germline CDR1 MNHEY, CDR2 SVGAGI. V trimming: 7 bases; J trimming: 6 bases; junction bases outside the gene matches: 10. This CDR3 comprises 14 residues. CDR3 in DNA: TGTGCCAGCACCGCTCAGGGGGCGCGTAATGGCTACACCTTC. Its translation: CASTAQGARNGYTF.

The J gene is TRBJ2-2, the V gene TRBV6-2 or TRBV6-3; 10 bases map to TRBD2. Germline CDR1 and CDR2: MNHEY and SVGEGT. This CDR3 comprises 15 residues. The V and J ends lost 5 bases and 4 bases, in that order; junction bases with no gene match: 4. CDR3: CASSVSGGRTGELFF. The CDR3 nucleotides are TGTGCCAGCAGTGTTAGCGGGGGGCGCACCGGGGAGCTGTTTTTT.

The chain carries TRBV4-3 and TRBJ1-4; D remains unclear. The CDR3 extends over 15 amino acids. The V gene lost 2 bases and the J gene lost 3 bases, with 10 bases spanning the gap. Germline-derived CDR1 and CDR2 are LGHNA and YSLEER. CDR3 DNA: TGCGCCAGCAGCCAAAGAGAAGATTCTAATGAAAAACTGTTTTTT. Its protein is CASSQREDSNEKLFF.

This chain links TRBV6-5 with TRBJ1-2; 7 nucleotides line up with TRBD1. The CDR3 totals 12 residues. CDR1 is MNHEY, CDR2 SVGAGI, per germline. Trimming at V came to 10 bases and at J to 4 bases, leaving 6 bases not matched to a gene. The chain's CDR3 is CAIPGDSYGYTF. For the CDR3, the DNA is TGTGCCATCCCGGGGGACAGCTATGGCTACACCTTC.

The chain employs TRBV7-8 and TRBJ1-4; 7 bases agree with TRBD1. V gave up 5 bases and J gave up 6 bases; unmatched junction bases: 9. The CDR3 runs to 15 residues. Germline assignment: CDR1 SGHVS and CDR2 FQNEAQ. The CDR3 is CASSPRGGGHEKLFF. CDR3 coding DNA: TGTGCCAGCAGCCCGAGAGGGGGCGGGCATGAAAAACTGTTTTTT. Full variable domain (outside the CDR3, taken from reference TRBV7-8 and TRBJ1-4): GAGVSQSPRYKVAKRGQDVALRCDPISGHVSLFWYQQALGQGPEFLTYFQNEAQLDKSGLPSDRFFAERPEGSVSTLKIQRTQQEDSAVYLCASSPRGGGHEKLFFGSGTQLSVL.

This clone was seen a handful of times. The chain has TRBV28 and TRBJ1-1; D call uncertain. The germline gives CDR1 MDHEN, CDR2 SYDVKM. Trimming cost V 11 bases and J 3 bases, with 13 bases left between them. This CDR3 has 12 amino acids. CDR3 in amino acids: CACEGPDTEAFF. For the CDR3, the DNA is TGTGCCTGCGAGGGCCCCGACACTGAAGCTTTCTTT. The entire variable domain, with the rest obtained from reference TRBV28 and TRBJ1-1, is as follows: DVKVTQSSRYLVKRTGEKVFLECVQDMDHENMFWYRQDPGLGLRLIYFSYDVKMKEKGDIPEGYSVSREKKERFSLILESASTNQTSMYLCACEGPDTEAFFGQGTRLTVV.

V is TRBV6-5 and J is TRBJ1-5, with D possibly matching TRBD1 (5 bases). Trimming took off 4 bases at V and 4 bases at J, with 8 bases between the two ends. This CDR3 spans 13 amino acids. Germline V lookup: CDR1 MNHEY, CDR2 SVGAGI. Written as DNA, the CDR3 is TGTGCCAGCAGTTGGGGGGTAAATCAGCCCCAGCATTTT. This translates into CASSWGVNQPQHF.